A selection of T cell receptor beta chains follows, all from one sample in a study of blood T cell repertoires in COVID-19. TCRdb's table, derived via immunoSEQ multiplex PCR, lists solely in-frame clones and lacks some. Altogether about 280,000 clones are present, about 82% being singletons, with the ten largest covering 4% to 6%. The source material was peripheral blood. These receptors were obtained from a man aged 50 to 59 with active or convalescent COVID-19. CDR3s leave out the opening cysteine and the closing phenylalanine or tryptophan. A D gene is named only where the DNA matches it firmly.

>TRBJ1-5|TRBV6-1|.
ASSESGGNQPQH
>TRBJ1-2|TRBV5-6|.
ASSRNADGYT
>TRBJ2-1|TRBV7-9|TRBD2
ASSPRTSYNEQF
>TRBJ1-5|TRBV29-1|.
SVVSRGQPQH
>TRBJ1-1|TRBV14|.
ASSQGHGTEAF
>TRBJ2-2|TRBV7-8|.
ASSLGTGNTGELF
>TRBJ1-6|TRBV11-2|.
ASSPRTVNSPLH
>TRBJ2-2|TRBV19|TRBD1
ASSTLSRDRGKPGELF
>TRBJ2-3|TRBV7-6|TRBD1
ASSSYRDRGQDTQY
>TRBJ2-1|TRBV13|TRBD2
ASSLGTSGLYNEQF
>TRBJ1-1|TRBV12-3/TRBV12-4|.
ASSPFFVEAF
>TRBJ2-2|TRBV7-2|TRBD2
ASSLTGTSPGELF